This T cell receptor (beta chain) comes out of a study of vaccination effects on CD4 cells after COVID-19 (dated by TCRdb to the early 2020s). Background on the whole study: Post-vaccine samples across the study were collected a median of 72 days after the second dose, with a range of 14 to 241. A total of 9 to 11 COVID-19 convalescent patients and several SARS-CoV-2-naive healthy vaccine recipients were included in the full study. SARS-CoV-2 spike-specific CD4+ TCR repertoires were compared before and after mRNA vaccination in COVID-19 convalescent patients and in infection-naive vaccine recipients. The Oncomine TCR Beta short-read assay on an Illumina iSeq 100 was used to sequence cultures from other donors in the study. Paper-wide results and their limitations: Only a small number of convalescent patients were included, and no early post-infection timepoints were available, which limited the study. At late post-vaccination timepoints, both infection-induced and vaccine-induced clones showed marked clonal contraction, consistent with waning T cell responses. Among healthy vaccine recipients, nearly all vaccine-induced clones were SARS-CoV-2 mono-reactive, and just 1 of 255 was cross-reactive with common cold coronaviruses.

From V the trimming removes 5 bases and from J it removes 6 bases, while the gene matches leave 10 bases of the junction unaccounted for. The germline V gene (reference sequence) specifies PRHDT as CDR1 and FYEKMQ as CDR2. Reading from cysteine to phenylalanine, the CDR3 counts 14 amino acids. Just the 42-base CDR3 DNA is kept, in frame starting at base 1. In the ViraFEST assay, PBMC were stimulated with viral peptide pools, and antigen-specific CD4+ T cell clonotypes were then identified by expansion using TCR sequencing. After about 9 days of culture, CD4+ T cells were isolated with the EasySep CD4+ T cell isolation kit. Two doses of either the BNT162b2 or the mRNA-1273 mRNA SARS-CoV-2 vaccine were administered to participants. Negative nucleocapsid antibody results before and after vaccination confirmed that the healthy vaccine recipients had no prior SARS-CoV-2 infection. Each well held 2 million to 2.5 million PBMC cultured in IMDM containing roughly 4.9% human AB serum, roughly 9.6 IU/ml IL-2 and gentamicin, along with around 9.4 ug/ml peptides. On days 3 and 7, half of the culture medium was replaced with fresh IL-2-containing medium. Each peptide stimulation condition was cultured in triplicate wells unless otherwise noted. PBMC were separated from whole blood using Ficoll-Paque Plus gradient centrifugation and were then either cryopreserved at -140C or used fresh. The overlapping peptide pools covered the spike proteins of SARS-CoV-2 as well as those of the common cold coronaviruses HCoV-NL63, HCoV-OC43 and HCoV-229E. Genomic DNA was extracted from cultured CD4+ T cells with the QIAamp micro DNA kit.

Note on this clone: Its antigen specificity is not known. The input lacks base qualities; no much larger clone sits a single base away.

The protocol used for the library was the immunoSEQ multiplex PCR assay. TCR beta CDR3 sequencing was performed on DNA from the cultured, isolated CD4+ T cells. The source study handled its data this way. Non-productive TCR sequences were discarded, and reads were trimmed to the CDR3 region, with only CDR3s of 7 or more amino acids retained. Antigen-specific clonotypes were identified using the MANAFEST web app by comparison of expansion in peptide wells against reference cultures. Positive clones required FDR<0.05 expansion versus reference and all other wells, odds ratio above 5, and frequency above 0.1% in two replicate wells. Clonotypes significantly expanded in SARS-CoV-2 spike wells and in at least one common cold coronavirus spike condition were defined as cross-reactive. Levenshtein distance calculated with the stringdist R package was used to assess CDR3 similarity, and unrooted trees were constructed with ape in R 3.6.1. TCRdb re-hosts the immuneACCESS table, in-frame sequences only. Its copies lack some clones; in the studies checked, an unresolved V gene accounts for under half of them, and the cause for the rest is not known. That table gives V, J and clone size, and the DNA gave D and trimming. In all, the sample holds around 30,000 clones, and around three quarters of those were seen once. Of the sample, about 12% is held by the ten largest clones.

The rearranged segments are TRBV13 and TRBJ2-7; a stretch of 7 junction bases matches TRBD1. This sequence was found in a human donor who received a COVID-19 vaccine. The sequencing here drew on CD4+ T cells from PBMCs cultured with HCoV-229E spike peptides, taken after COVID-19 vaccination. This sample's cell subset or site label indicates: HCoV-229E spike overlapping peptide pool stimulation. The CDR3 protein: CASSRRQGWGEQYF. The bases are TGTGCCAGCAGCAGGCGACAGGGATGGGGCGAGCAGTACTTC. With the rest looked up from the reference TRBV13 and TRBJ2-7 genes rather than sequenced, the full variable domain is AAGVIQSPRHLIKEKRETATLKCYPIPRHDTVYWYQQGPGQDPQFLISFYEKMQSDKGSIPDRFSAQQFSDYHSELNMSSLELGDSALYFCASSRRQGWGEQYFGPGTRLTVT.